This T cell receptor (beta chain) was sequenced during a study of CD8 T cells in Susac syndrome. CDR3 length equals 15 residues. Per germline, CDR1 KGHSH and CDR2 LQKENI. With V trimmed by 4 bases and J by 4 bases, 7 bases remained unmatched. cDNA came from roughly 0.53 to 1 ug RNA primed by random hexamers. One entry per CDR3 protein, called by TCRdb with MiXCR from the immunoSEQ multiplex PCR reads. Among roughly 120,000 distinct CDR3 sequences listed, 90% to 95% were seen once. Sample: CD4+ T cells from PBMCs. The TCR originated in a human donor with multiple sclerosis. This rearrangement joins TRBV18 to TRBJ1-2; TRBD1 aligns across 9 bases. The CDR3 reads CASSQVGQGSYGYTF. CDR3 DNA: TGTGCCAGCTCACAAGTCGGACAGGGGAGCTATGGCTACACCTTC.